This is a list of T cell receptor beta chains from one sample in a study of OX40 agonist ivuxolimab in advanced cancers. Data came from immunoSEQ multiplex PCR; TCRdb stores just in-frame clones and leaves some out. The repertoire has roughly 93,000 clones, about 90% of them found once; the top ten carry around 1.7%. The specimen comprised CD4+ or CD8+ T cells sorted from blood, sampled in a trial of the OX40 agonist ivuxolimab. The receptors were sampled from an adult with an advanced solid tumor such as melanoma, head and neck, liver or kidney cancer. Both conserved end residues are part of each CDR3. Each record gives: V gene, D gene, clone size, J gene, CDR3 DNA, CDR3 protein. The D gene is left open where the match is weak. Size is omitted from some rows. Given values are once, few, many or a class for expanded clones.

TRBV28	TRBD2	NA	TRBJ2-1	TGTGCCAGCAGTTTGGGACTAGCGGGAGCCAATGAGCAGTTCTTC	CASSLGLAGANEQFF
TRBV6-4	TRBD2	NA	TRBJ2-1	TGTGCCAGCAGTGACTCGATGACTAGCGCAGTGTTCTTC	CASSDSMTSAVFF
TRBV9	NA	NA	TRBJ2-1	TGTGCCAGCAGCGTAGATCTAGCGCCATACAATGAGCAGTTCTTC	CASSVDLAPYNEQFF
TRBV6-5	NA	NA	TRBJ2-7	TGTGCCAGCAGTTCGTTCAGGGGCATCTACGAGCAGTACTTC	CASSSFRGIYEQYF
TRBV27	TRBD1	NA	TRBJ1-1	TGTGCCAGCAGTTTATCCGGGACAGGGGTTGGAACTGAAGCTTTCTTT	CASSLSGTGVGTEAFF
TRBV7-2	TRBD2	NA	TRBJ2-1	TGTGCCAGCAGCCCGGGACTAGCCTACAATGAGCAGTTCTTC	CASSPGLAYNEQFF
TRBV10-2	NA	NA	TRBJ2-4	TGCGCCAGCAGTGACCGGGACCCGGGGAACATTCAGTACTTC	CASSDRDPGNIQYF
TRBV7-2	NA	NA	TRBJ1-5	TGTGCCAGCAGCGGGCGGAATAATCAGCCCCAGCATTTT	CASSGRNNQPQHF
TRBV7-9	TRBD2	NA	TRBJ2-1	TGTGCCAGCAGCCCAGGGACTAGCGGGGATTACAATGAGCAGTTCTTC	CASSPGTSGDYNEQFF
TRBV7-9	TRBD2	NA	TRBJ2-5	TGTGCCAGCAGCTTAGGGCTAGCGGGAGGCCAGGGGACCCAGTACTTC	CASSLGLAGGQGTQYF
TRBV5-4	TRBD1	NA	TRBJ2-1	TGTGCCAGCAGCTCGAAACAGGGGGCGGTAGTAAATGAGCAGTTCTTC	CASSSKQGAVVNEQFF
TRBV29-1	NA	NA	TRBJ2-1	TGCAGCGTTGAAATGACTTTGGGTGAGCAGTTCTTC	CSVEMTLGEQFF
TRBV6-5	NA	NA	TRBJ1-2	TGTGCCAGCAGTTACTCCTTTCGGATGCAGGACTACACCTTC	CASSYSFRMQDYTF
TRBV7-2	NA	NA	TRBJ2-5	TGTGCCAGCAGCTTAGCGAGGACTACCTCTTTCCAAGAGACCCAGTACTTC	CASSLARTTSFQETQYF
TRBV7-9	NA	once	TRBJ2-1	TGTGCCAGCAGCTTCCTGTCTACCGGCCTCCTTAGCTCCTACAATGAGCAGTTCTTC	CASSFLSTGLLSSYNEQFF
TRBV7-2	NA	NA	TRBJ2-1	TGTGCCAGCAGCTCGGAAATAGACAATGAGCAGTTCTTC	CASSSEIDNEQFF
TRBV2	TRBD1	NA	TRBJ1-2	TGTGCCAGCAGTGCAAATGTGGCAGGGGGAGGCTATGGCTACACCTTC	CASSANVAGGGYGYTF
TRBV29-1	NA	NA	TRBJ1-5	TGCAGCGTGGGTTGGGGAGGGGGAGATCGGCCCCAGCATTTT	CSVGWGGGDRPQHF
TRBV5-4	TRBD2	NA	TRBJ2-1	TGTGCCAGCAGCTTCCCTAGCGGGGCCTACAATGAGCAGTTCTTC	CASSFPSGAYNEQFF
TRBV29-1	NA	NA	TRBJ2-1	TGCAGCGTCGGAAAGGAGGGGCTGTTACACAATGAGCAGTTCTTC	CSVGKEGLLHNEQFF
TRBV28	TRBD2	NA	TRBJ2-1	TGTGCCAGCCAATCCGGACTAGTGGTACATGAGCAGTTCTTC	CASQSGLVVHEQFF
TRBV9	NA	once	TRBJ2-3	TGTGCCAGCAGCGTGTGGGGAGATACGCAGTATTTT	CASSVWGDTQYF
TRBV4-2	TRBD1	NA	TRBJ2-3	TGTGCCAGCAGCCACGTTGGACAGGGCAGCACAGATACGCAGTATTTT	CASSHVGQGSTDTQYF
TRBV7-2	TRBD2	NA	TRBJ2-3	TGTGCCAGCAGCCCTCGACTAGCGGGAGGCTTGGCAACAGATACGCAGTATTTT	CASSPRLAGGLATDTQYF
TRBV6-6	NA	NA	TRBJ2-7	TGTGCCAGCAGTTACGGCCGCTACGAGCAGTACTTC	CASSYGRYEQYF
TRBV5-1	NA	NA	TRBJ2-2	TGCGCCAGCAGCTTGGCCGTGGGCTCGAACACCGGGGAGCTGTTTTTT	CASSLAVGSNTGELFF
TRBV19	NA	NA	TRBJ2-2	TGTGCCAGTAGTAACGGAGCGACCGGGGAGCTGTTTTTT	CASSNGATGELFF
TRBV5-6	TRBD2	NA	TRBJ2-5	TGTGCCAGCGGAGATGGGGGAGGGGTGGAGACCCAGTACTTC	CASGDGGGVETQYF
TRBV5-1	NA	NA	TRBJ2-4	TGCGCCAGCAAACCAGAAGCCAAAAACATTCAGTACTTC	CASKPEAKNIQYF
TRBV10-3	NA	NA	TRBJ2-7	TGTGCCATCAGTGCGGCAAATTACGAGCAGTACTTC	CAISAANYEQYF
TRBV28	NA	NA	TRBJ2-4	TGTGCCAGCAGGGAGGGCGTGAGGGTTCAGTACTTC	CASREGVRVQYF
TRBV9	TRBD2	NA	TRBJ2-7	TGTGCCAGCAGTTGGGGCGGGGGAGCCTACGAGCAGTACTTC	CASSWGGGAYEQYF
TRBV7-8	NA	NA	TRBJ1-2	TGTGCCAGCAGCTTAGTGCACCAGGGATATGGCTACACCTTC	CASSLVHQGYGYTF
TRBV4-1	NA	NA	TRBJ1-1	TGCGCCAGCAGCCAAGGGGGAGTCTACACTGAAGCTTTCTTT	CASSQGGVYTEAFF
TRBV6-5	NA	NA	TRBJ2-2	TGTGCCAGCAGTTTTTTTCGGGGGGAGCTGTTTTTT	CASSFFRGELFF
TRBV9	NA	NA	TRBJ2-2	TGTGCCAGCAGCGACCGACAGGACACCGGGGAGCTGTTTTTT	CASSDRQDTGELFF
TRBV5-6	NA	NA	TRBJ2-7	TGTGCCAGCAGCTTGGGGTCCCGATATTCCTACGAGCAGTACTTC	CASSLGSRYSYEQYF
TRBV11-2	NA	NA	TRBJ1-2	TGTGCCAGCAGCTTAGGGGCGAACTATGGCTACACCTTC	CASSLGANYGYTF
TRBV27	NA	NA	TRBJ2-6	TGTGCCAGCAGTTTAAAGCATGGCCAGCCTGGGGCCAACGTCCTGACTTTC	CASSLKHGQPGANVLTF
TRBV5-6	TRBD1	NA	TRBJ2-3	TGTGCCAGCAGCTTGGGGACAGGGAGGGATACGCAGTATTTT	CASSLGTGRDTQYF
TRBV14	NA	NA	TRBJ1-2	TGTGCCAGCTCCGGACAGAACTATGGCTACACCTTC	CASSGQNYGYTF
TRBV18	NA	NA	TRBJ2-3	TGTGCCAGCTCACCACCCGGCCTAGGAGGCACAGATACGCAGTATTTT	CASSPPGLGGTDTQYF
TRBV28	NA	NA	TRBJ1-3	TGTGCCAGCACCCCCCCGGGGGGGCGAGGAAACACCATATATTTT	CASTPPGGRGNTIYF
TRBV7-3	TRBD1	NA	TRBJ2-7	TGTGCCAGCAGCTTACGGTTTGGGGACAGCTCCTACGAGCAGTACTTC	CASSLRFGDSSYEQYF
TRBV4-2	NA	NA	TRBJ2-2	TGTGCCAGCAGCCCCAGGCCAGCGGATAAGAACACCGGGGAGCTGTTTTTT	CASSPRPADKNTGELFF
TRBV7-2	TRBD2	NA	TRBJ2-7	TGTGCCAGCAGCTTAGGAGCGGGAGCTATCTACGAGCAGTACTTC	CASSLGAGAIYEQYF
TRBV7-9	TRBD1	NA	TRBJ1-3	TGTGCCAGCAGCCGGGACAGGGAGGGAAACACCATATATTTT	CASSRDREGNTIYF
TRBV28	NA	NA	TRBJ2-7	TGTGCCAGCAGTCCCGTGCCAGGGGCAAAATACGAGCAGTACTTC	CASSPVPGAKYEQYF
TRBV28	TRBD2	once	TRBJ2-7	TGTGCCAGCAGTTTATATACTAGCGGGAGGTCGGACTTC	CASSLYTSGRSDF
TRBV7-8	NA	NA	TRBJ2-1	TGTGCCAGCAGCCCCAGTGCTGGTGAGCAGTTCTTC	CASSPSAGEQFF
TRBV19	TRBD2	NA	TRBJ2-2	TGTGCCAGTAGAACGACTCCAGGTGTTTTTAGCGGGAGTGGTACCGGGGAGCTGTTTTTT	CASRTTPGVFSGSGTGELFF
TRBV7-2	NA	NA	TRBJ2-3	TGTGCCAGCAGCCGCCTTGTTGATACGCAGTATTTT	CASSRLVDTQYF
TRBV6-5	NA	once	TRBJ1-1	TGTGCCAGCAGGGCGAACACTGAAGCTTTCTTT	CASRANTEAFF
TRBV5-1	TRBD1	NA	TRBJ2-3	TGCGCCAGCAGCCTAGGGACAGGAGCCTCCCTTAGCACAGATACGCAGTATTTT	CASSLGTGASLSTDTQYF